This T cell receptor beta chain stems from a study of vaccination and CD4 T cells after COVID-19. Turning to the study itself: Six males and four females constituted the convalescent cohort, two of whom were Hispanic. A median of 101 days (range 35 to 161) separated diagnosis from post-COVID sampling. Blood was drawn a median 72 days post second dose, range 14 to 241. Whole-study findings and limits: Clonotypes reactive to SARS-CoV-2 had a median that went up from roughly 21 to 40, but not significantly.

The CDR3 sequence is 19 residues long. The J segment lost 0 bases and the V segment lost 0 bases, leaving 11 bases of the junction unmatched. CDR1 is SGHTA, CDR2 FQGNSA, per germline. Remarks on this clonotype: Its antigen remains unknown.

TCRdb ran MiXCR on the PCR reads and lists one entry per CDR3 protein. This repertoire shows 20,000 to 25,000 distinct CDR3 sequences, more than 45% found once; its top ten account for over 0.9%. V is TRBV7-2 and J is TRBJ2-5; the match to TRBD2 covers 9 bases. The receptor was isolated from a human donor who had recovered from COVID-19. The starting material was CD4+ T cells from blood, obtained before SARS-CoV-2 vaccination. CDR3 protein: CASSLARSLAGAYQETQYF. CDR3 nucleotides: TGTGCCAGCAGCTTAGCTAGAAGTTTAGCGGGGGCGTACCAAGAGACCCAGTACTTC.